This T cell receptor (beta chain) was profiled in a study of early stage breast cancer tumors. About the research overall: About 80% of the 16 invasive tumors were ER+, PR+ and HER2-. Invasive lobular carcinomas made up about 30% of the 12 ER+/PR+/HER2- tumors. Study observations and caveats: Blood repertoires resembled normal breast more than tumor.

Each sample had two DNA replicates, roughly 0.5 ug blood or 1.5 ug tissue. This table comes from immunoSEQ multiplex PCR, and its TCRdb copy is limited to in-frame clones, with some not included. The sample records almost 55,000 clones, 75% to 95% being singletons. The germline gives CDR1 SGHVS, CDR2 FQNEAQ. The CDR3 is 16 residues long. Trimming removed 0 bases from V and 7 bases from J; junction bases left unmatched: 6. About this clone: Its antigen is currently unknown.

V is TRBV7-8 and J is TRBJ2-2; 9 positions agree with TRBD2. Material for sequencing was blood. This TCR was sampled from a person aged 65-85 years with breast cancer. The CDR3 protein is CASSLAPAGGSGELFF. CDR3 DNA sequence: TGTGCCAGCAGCTTAGCGCCAGCGGGAGGTAGCGGGGAGCTGTTTTTT.